This T cell receptor beta chain appears in the sequencing data of a study of blood T cells in healthy people across ages. In germline, CDR1 is SEHNR, CDR2 FQNEAQ (reference sequence). Trimming stripped 3 bases from V and 7 bases from J, with 10 bases between. This CDR3 is 12 amino acids long. Investigators took about 9.4 milliliters of peripheral blood from every donor. Using a J-beta primer mix together with a sample-barcoded 5' primer, a second PCR was run for roughly 7 to 12 cycles. One entry per CDR3 protein, called by TCRdb with MiXCR from the 5' RACE reads. The sample yields hundreds of thousands of distinct CDR3 sequences, around two fifths seen once.

This clonotype was obtained from a man older than 75 in good health. Sequenced input: blood. The genes are TRBV7-9 and TRBJ2-7; D gene uncertain. CDR3 nucleotides: TGTGCCAGCAGCTTCGTGAACAATGAGCAGTACTTC. Amino acids: CASSFVNNEQYF. The full variable domain, with the rest looked up from reference TRBV7-9 and TRBJ2-7, is DTGVSQNPRHKITKRGQNVTFRCDPISEHNRLYWYRQTLGQGPEFLTYFQNEAQLEKSRLLSDRFSAERPKGSFSTLEIQRTEQGDSAMYLCASSFVNNEQYFGPGTRLTVT.